The rows below give T cell receptor beta chains drawn from one sample of a study of blood T cell repertoires in COVID-19. TCRdb keeps only in-frame clones here, not all; method: immunoSEQ multiplex PCR. This sample has over 200,000 clones, with almost 90% found just once. Sequencing was carried out using PBMCs or T cells enriched from blood (not recorded which). These receptors came from a man under 40 who had been exposed to COVID-19. Both conserved end residues are part of each CDR3. A D gene is named only where the DNA matches it firmly. Not every row has a clone size; where given, it reads once, few, many or a size class.

clone_size j_call v_call d_call cdr3_nt cdr3_aa
. TRBJ1-6 TRBV15 . TGTGCCACCAGCAGAGAGGAGGAGGGGTGGGCACCCCTCCACTTT CATSREEEGWAPLHF
. TRBJ1-2 TRBV3-1/TRBV3-2 . TGTGCCAGCAGCCAAGGTTCCCCGGGGACAAAGGGCTACACCTTC CASSQGSPGTKGYTF
. TRBJ1-2 TRBV4-1 . TGCGCCAGCAGCCAAGCAGGAAGGGGCTATGGCTACACCTTC CASSQAGRGYGYTF
. TRBJ2-2 TRBV25-1 . TGTGCCAGCTTCGAGTCGAACACCGGGGAGCTGTTTTTT CASFESNTGELFF
once TRBJ2-7 TRBV5-1 TRBD2 TGCGCCAGCAGGCCTACTAGCGCCGTTACCTACGAGCAGTACTTC CASRPTSAVTYEQYF
. TRBJ1-5 TRBV3-1/TRBV3-2 . TGTGCCAGCAGCCGAAACAGGGAAAATCAGCCCCAGCATTTT CASSRNRENQPQHF
. TRBJ1-2 TRBV4-2 TRBD1 TGTGCCAGCAGCCAGACAGGACAGGGAGGGAACTATGGCTACACCTTC CASSQTGQGGNYGYTF
. TRBJ1-1 TRBV2 . TGTGCCAGCAGTGAACCAGGGGTGGCTTTCTTT CASSEPGVAFF
. TRBJ1-2 TRBV2 . TGTGCCAGCAGTGAAGCGGCGGTTAACTATGGCTACACCTTC CASSEAAVNYGYTF
. TRBJ2-3 TRBV7-9 TRBD2 TGTGCCAGCAATAGGCGGGGGGGAGGACTGGTTCCAGATACGCAGTATTTT CASNRRGGGLVPDTQYF
. TRBJ1-1 TRBV5-1 TRBD1 TGCGCCAGCAGCCTTGGACAGGGGATTGGTGAAGCTTTCTTT CASSLGQGIGEAFF
. TRBJ2-1 TRBV2 . TGTGCCAGCAGTGATTTGGCCAATGAGCAGTTCTTC CASSDLANEQFF
. TRBJ2-2 TRBV12-3/TRBV12-4 . TGTGCCAGCAGACATACCGGGGAGCTGTTTTTT CASRHTGELFF
. TRBJ2-7 TRBV18 TRBD1 TGTGCCAGCTCACCCCCGGGACAGGGGGCTTACGAGCAGTACTTC CASSPPGQGAYEQYF
. TRBJ2-2 TRBV15 . TGTGCCACCAGACCCCAGCCAGGGGACACCGGGGAGCTGTTTTTT CATRPQPGDTGELFF
. TRBJ1-1 TRBV7-6 . TGTGCCAGCAGCTTACAAGTCCGGACTGAAGCTTTCTTT CASSLQVRTEAFF
. TRBJ1-1 TRBV12-3/TRBV12-4 TRBD1 TGTGCCAGCAGTTGGGGACAGGGTTATGAAGCTTTCTTT CASSWGQGYEAFF
. TRBJ1-5 TRBV7-6 . TGTGCCAGCAGCTTAGCGGGTGTGAGGGTGGATCAGCCCCAGCATTTT CASSLAGVRVDQPQHF
. TRBJ2-7 TRBV12-3/TRBV12-4 TRBD1 TGTGCCAGCAGTCCCGGACAGGGCTACGAGCAGTACTTC CASSPGQGYEQYF
. TRBJ2-7 TRBV7-2 TRBD1 TGTGCCAGCAGCAGATTGGGACAGGTACATCACGAGCAGTACTTC CASSRLGQVHHEQYF
. TRBJ2-3 TRBV9 . TGTGCCAGCAGCGTAGCTAGCAGCACAGATACGCAGTATTTT CASSVASSTDTQYF
. TRBJ1-6 TRBV5-1 TRBD1 TGCGCCAGCAGAACAGGGGACCCTAGCTCCTATAATTCACCCCTCCACTTT CASRTGDPSSYNSPLHF
. TRBJ1-1 TRBV30 . TGTGCCTGGAGTCCGGATCGGGGGACTGAAGCTTTCTTT CAWSPDRGTEAFF
once TRBJ1-2 TRBV11-2 TRBD1 TGTGCCAGCAGCCACAGGGGTCGCGATGGCTACACCTTC CASSHRGRDGYTF
. TRBJ1-6 TRBV3-1/TRBV3-2 TRBD1 TGTGCCAGCAGCCTCCTAGGACAGGTTTCACCCCTCCACTTT CASSLLGQVSPLHF
. TRBJ2-7 TRBV5-1 . TGCGCCAGCAGCTTGGACCCTGGAGCGGAACTAAACTACGAGCAGTACTTC CASSLDPGAELNYEQYF
. TRBJ1-6 TRBV15 . TGTGCCACCAGCATAAACAGGGAAGGTTCACCCCTCCACTTT CATSINREGSPLHF